The 22 T cell receptor beta chains below all came from one sample that was sequenced in a study of tumor-infiltrating lymphocytes in localized non-small cell lung cancer. Measured with immunoSEQ multiplex PCR; TCRdb has only the in-frame clones, and not every one. The sample contains approximately 14,000 clones, approximately 73% of which appear only once. The source material was uninvolved lung tissue not adjacent to the tumor. The receptor set was obtained from a human donor with non-small cell lung cancer.

The CDR3 protein is CASPPAGNTGELFF. The DNA of the CDR3 is TGTGCCAGCCCCCCAGCAGGGAACACCGGGGAGCTGTTTTTT. This rearrangement joins TRBV28 to TRBJ2-2; the D is unclear. The germline gives CDR1 MDHEN, CDR2 SYDVKM. V gave up 8 bases and J gave up 1 base, with 11 bases separating them. CDR3 size: 14 residues. Together with reference TRBV28 and TRBJ2-2, the CDR3 gives the full variable domain: DVKVTQSSRYLVKRTGEKVFLECVQDMDHENMFWYRQDPGLGLRLIYFSYDVKMKEKGDIPEGYSVSREKKERFSLILESASTNQTSMYLCASPPAGNTGELFFGEGSRLTVL.

CDR3 DNA sequence: TGTGCCAGCAGCTTGGGTCGTAGTACTCACTACGAGCAGTACTTC. Residues: CASSLGRSTHYEQYF. The chain carries TRBV5-4 and TRBJ2-7, with D uncertain. The V end lost 0 bases, the J end lost 3 bases, and 13 bases lay between the germline ends. Per germline, CDR1 SGHNT and CDR2 YYREEE (reference sequence). This CDR3 has 15 amino acids.

DNA for the CDR3: TGTGCCAGCAGCTTGGGCCGAAGCTACTACGAGCAGTACTTC. Translation: CASSLGRSYYEQYF. The rearrangement uses TRBV5-6 and TRBJ2-7; D remains ambiguous. V gave up 0 bases and J gave up 3 bases, with 10 bases separating them. Germline V gene lookup returns CDR1 SGHDT and CDR2 YYEEEE. The length of the CDR3 is 14 residues.

This clone was observed a few times. The chain employs TRBV28 and TRBJ2-2, with 8 bases lining up with TRBD1. Looked up from germline, CDR1 is MDHEN and CDR2 is SYDVKM. Trimming cost V 3 bases and J 3 bases; bases outside gene matches: 3. The CDR3 consists of 15 residues. The CDR3, as DNA: TGTGCCAGCAGTTTTGGGGACAGGCACACCGGGGAGCTGTTTTTT. Protein sequence: CASSFGDRHTGELFF.

This clone was counted a few times. The rearrangement uses TRBV30 and TRBJ2-3; possibly TRBD1 or TRBD2 for D (5 bases each). There are 13 residues in the CDR3. Germline values: CDR1 GTSNPN, CDR2 SVGIG (reference sequence). V was shortened by 5 bases and J by 5 bases, with 14 bases between the two germline ends. CDR3 residues: CAWARGRGDTQYF. The CDR3 DNA sequence: TGTGCCTGGGCGAGGGGCCGGGGAGATACGCAGTATTTT. The full variable domain, with the rest looked up from reference TRBV30 and TRBJ2-3, is SQTIHQWPATLVQPVGSPLSLECTVEGTSNPNLYWYRQAAGRGLQLLFYSVGIGQISSEVPQNLSASRPQDRQFILSSKKLLLSDSGFYLCAWARGRGDTQYFGPGTRLTVL.

The chain carries TRBV7-2 and TRBJ2-1; D perhaps matches TRBD1 (6 bases). V shed 6 bases and J shed 9 bases, with 21 bases lying between them. The CDR3 totals 15 residues. CDR1 and CDR2 from the germline V gene are SGHTA and FQGNSA. The CDR3 sequence: CASRLTGTKGGEQFF. In DNA, the CDR3 is TGTGCCAGCAGATTAACCGGGACAAAAGGCGGTGAGCAGTTCTTC.

The rearrangement joins TRBV6-6 to TRBJ2-1; 13 nucleotides match TRBD2. Looked up from germline, CDR1 is MNHNY and CDR2 is SVGAGI (reference sequence). With V trimmed by 8 bases and J by 15 bases, 16 bases remained unmatched. The CDR3 contains 15 residues. The CDR3 DNA sequence: TGTGCCAGCGATCGGAGGGGGACTAGCGGGGTACCCTGGTTCTTC. Amino acids: CASDRRGTSGVPWFF.

The chain is built from TRBV28 and TRBJ2-3; 8 nucleotides match TRBD2. CDR1 and CDR2 (germline): MDHEN, SYDVKM. The CDR3 contains 16 residues. V shed 1 base, J shed 1 base, and the junction held 4 bases outside the gene matches. This CDR3 reads CASSLYSTSGTDTQYF. The CDR3 DNA reads TGTGCCAGCAGTTTATACTCGACTAGCGGCACAGATACGCAGTATTTT.

This rearrangement joins TRBV10-3 to TRBJ1-4; 8 positions agree with TRBD1. This CDR3 comprises 16 residues. V gave up 4 bases and J gave up 7 bases; unmatched junction bases: 11. The V gene's germline CDR1 is ENHRY and CDR2 SYGVKD. This chain's CDR3 is CAISGDRGDRGEKLFF. CDR3 bases: TGTGCCATCAGTGGAGACAGGGGAGATCGCGGTGAAAAACTGTTTTTT.

In its sample, this clone was seen a few times. The rearrangement links TRBV19 to TRBJ1-2; 10 positions agree with TRBD1. V trimming: 8 bases; J trimming: 5 bases; junction bases outside the gene matches: 8. Germline-derived CDR1 and CDR2 are LNHDA and SQIVND (reference sequence). The CDR3 loop spans 14 amino acids. The CDR3: CASQDRGSYYGYTF. The CDR3 coding sequence is TGTGCCAGTCAGGACAGGGGGTCGTATTATGGCTACACCTTC.

V usage is TRBV7-2 and J usage is TRBJ1-1, with D perhaps matching TRBD1 (5 bases). CDR1 SGHTA and CDR2 FQGNSA come from the germline V gene. The CDR3 has 15 residues. V gave up 5 bases and J gave up 1 base, with 14 bases separating them. For the CDR3, the DNA is TGTGCCAGCAGCCCATGGGGACGGACGAACACTGAAGCTTTCTTT. The encoded protein is CASSPWGRTNTEAFF. Looking up the rest from reference TRBV7-2 and TRBJ1-1 gives the full variable domain: GAGVSQSPSNKVTEKGKDVELRCDPISGHTALYWYRQSLGQGLEFLIYFQGNSAPDKSGLPSDRFSAERTGGSVSTLTIQRTQQEDSAVYLCASSPWGRTNTEAFFGQGTRLTVV.

The J gene is TRBJ1-4, the V gene TRBV4-2, with TRBD1 matching over 11 bases. V shed 4 bases, J shed 8 bases, and the junction held 3 bases outside the gene matches. The CDR3 length is 14 residues. The germline V gene encodes CDR1 LGHNA and CDR2 YNFKEQ. CDR3 in DNA: TGTGCCAGCAGCCGGGGACAGGGGGAGGAAAAACTGTTTTTT. Translation gives CASSRGQGEEKLFF.

The V gene is TRBV28, the J gene TRBJ1-1; D ambiguous. The V gene lost 6 bases and the J gene lost 6 bases, with 14 bases spanning the gap. The CDR3 consists of 13 residues. CDR1 MDHEN and CDR2 SYDVKM come from the germline V gene. The CDR3 sequence is CASRTYGRAEAFF. The CDR3 bases are TGTGCCAGCAGAACCTATGGGAGGGCTGAAGCTTTCTTT.

The rearrangement uses TRBV7-7 and TRBJ2-1, with 9 nucleotides matching TRBD1. Germline V gene lookup returns CDR1 SSHAT and CDR2 FNYEAQ (reference sequence). The CDR3 is made up of 15 amino acids. V shed 3 bases and J 6 bases; nucleotides not matched to a gene: 6. The CDR3 nucleotides are TGTGCCAGCAGCTTGGGGACAGGGACGAGCAATGAGCAGTTCTTC. Its translation is CASSLGTGTSNEQFF.

In this sample, this clone is medium-sized. This chain connects TRBV15 to TRBJ2-7; TRBD1 matches at 9 bases. V dropped 4 bases and J dropped 4; count of bases not matched to a gene: 2. The CDR3 consists of 13 residues. Germline assignment: CDR1 LNHNV and CDR2 YYDKDF (reference sequence). The DNA of the CDR3 is TGTGCCACCAGCATTGGGACAGGGTACGAGCAGTACGTC. Encoded protein: CATSIGTGYEQYV.

This clone was observed a few times. The rearrangement uses TRBV7-8 and TRBJ1-2; D uncertain. The germline V gene encodes CDR1 SGHVS and CDR2 FQNEAQ. The CDR3 spans 12 residues. Trimming removed 5 bases from V and 1 base from J, with 5 bases in between. CDR3: CASSDFNYGYTF. For the CDR3, the DNA is TGTGCCAGCAGCGACTTTAACTATGGCTACACCTTC.

The chain is built from TRBV7-2 and TRBJ1-2; D remains ambiguous. Germline V gene data show CDR1 as SGHTA and CDR2 as FQGNSA. The CDR3 has 14 amino acids. V was trimmed by 5 bases and J by 2 bases, leaving 12 bases between them. CDR3 sequence (DNA): TGTGCCAGCAGCCGACGGGAGGAAAACTATGGCTACACCTTC. This sequence encodes CASSRREENYGYTF.

This chain uses TRBV29-1 with TRBJ2-3, with TRBD1 identical over 9 bases. The CDR3 is made up of 15 amino acids. V was pared by 1 base and J by 2 bases, with 4 bases of the junction left unmatched. Germline V gives CDR1 SQVTM, CDR2 ANQGSEA. Here the CDR3 reads CSVEGGQGITDTQYF. The CDR3 coding sequence is TGCAGCGTTGAAGGTGGACAGGGGATCACAGATACGCAGTATTTT.

The chain is built from TRBV4-2 and TRBJ2-5, with 8 bases fitting TRBD1. Germline trimming cut 4 bases from V and 4 bases from J; bases unmatched to any gene: 11. This CDR3 region has 16 residues. In germline, CDR1 is LGHNA, CDR2 YNFKEQ. The DNA of the CDR3 is TGTGCCAGCAGCCTCTCAGGGGGCGCACTAGGAGAGACCCAGTACTTC. It translates to CASSLSGGALGETQYF.

This clone was recorded a few times. The J gene is TRBJ2-3, the V gene TRBV6-6; D is possibly TRBD2 (6 bases). CDR1 is MNHNY and CDR2 is SVGAGI in the germline V gene (reference sequence). This CDR3 is 12 amino acids long. With 7 bases removed from V and 5 bases from J, the gap between germline ends came to 10 bases. The CDR3 reads CASKWGEDTQYF. CDR3 bases: TGTGCCAGCAAATGGGGGGAAGATACGCAGTATTTT.

This clone is medium-sized (0.01 to 0.1%). This chain joins TRBV7-9 and TRBJ2-2, with a weak D call TRBD1 (7 bases). The germline V gene has CDR1 SEHNR and CDR2 FQNEAQ (reference sequence). This CDR3 is built from 16 residues. The V gene lost 5 bases and the J gene lost 3 bases, with 16 bases spanning the gap. In DNA form, the CDR3 reads TGTGCCAGCAGCCAGGGGGGTGAGGTGGACACCGGGGAGCTGTTTTTT. Translated, it gives CASSQGGEVDTGELFF.

This clone appeared a few times. The rearrangement uses TRBV2 and TRBJ1-5; D remains ambiguous. The germline CDR1 and CDR2 sequences are SNHLY and FYNNEI. CDR3 length: 15 residues. The germline V and J ends were trimmed by 5 bases and 11 bases, with 22 bases remaining between them. In DNA, the CDR3 is TGTGCCAGCAGTCAAACACAGAGCGTTAACGCAGCCCAGCATTTT. Amino acid sequence: CASSQTQSVNAAQHF.